The 30 T cell receptor beta chains given below trace back to one sample, sequenced in a study of Graves' ophthalmopathy and Graves' hyperthyroidism. The sequenced template was RNA, covering the TCR beta CDR3 region. An opening RT-PCR round employed HTBI primers and preceded a second-round multiplex PCR. MiXCR was run by TCRdb on the multiplex PCR reads, yielding one entry per CDR3 protein. The repertoire holds about 740,000 distinct CDR3 sequences, roughly 40% seen once, with roughly 46% in the top ten. Sequencing was done on a sample of peripheral blood. These TCRs come from an adult man with Graves' ophthalmopathy.

V usage is TRBV6-2 or TRBV6-3 and J usage is TRBJ2-7; D is uncertain. V was shortened by 5 bases and J by 2 bases, with 10 bases between the two germline ends. Germline CDR1 MNHEY, CDR2 SVGEGT. The CDR3 has 13 amino acids. DNA of the CDR3: TGTGCCAGCAGTCCGGGCTTCCCCTACGAGCAGTACTTC. It yields the protein CASSPGFPYEQYF.

The rearrangement links TRBV29-1 to TRBJ1-6; possible D gene TRBD1, 5 bases. The CDR3 totals 14 residues. V was trimmed by 6 bases and J by 10 bases, leaving 19 bases between them. Germline-derived CDR1 and CDR2 are SQVTM and ANQGSEA. The CDR3 sequence: CSVNLPGRNSPLHF. The CDR3 DNA follows: TGCAGCGTGAATCTCCCAGGGAGGAACTCACCCCTCCACTTT.

The chain has TRBV11-2 and TRBJ2-7; TRBD2 matches 11 bases. The CDR3 spans 15 residues. Germline V gene data show CDR1 as SGHAT and CDR2 as FQNNGV. J lost 2 bases, V lost 5 bases, and 5 bases had no gene match. This CDR3 is CASSAQLAGAYEQYF. Written as DNA, the CDR3 is TGTGCCAGCAGCGCCCAACTAGCGGGAGCCTACGAGCAGTACTTC.

At least ten counts were recorded for this clonotype. This rearrangement joins TRBV7-9 to TRBJ2-7; D is ambiguous. The germline V and J ends were trimmed by 2 bases and 6 bases, with 5 bases remaining between them. The germline CDR1 and CDR2 sequences are SEHNR and FQNEAQ (reference sequence). CDR3 length: 11 residues. The CDR3 coding sequence is TGTGCCAGCAGCTTACAGTCCGAGCAGTACTTC. This sequence encodes CASSLQSEQYF.

This clonotype was seen only a few times. The V gene is TRBV4-1, the J gene TRBJ1-3, with TRBD1 matching 8 bases. Germline lookup yields CDR1 MGHRA and CDR2 YSYEKL. CDR3 length: 14 residues. V lost 4 bases to trimming and J lost 9 bases; unmatched junction nucleotides: 8. The CDR3 DNA sequence: TGCGCCAGCAGCCCAGGGACAGGTGGGCTCACCATATATTTT. Its translation is CASSPGTGGLTIYF.

This clonotype was found many times. The genes are TRBV29-1 and TRBJ2-2; D gene unclear. The CDR3 length is 13 residues. V dropped 5 bases and J dropped 4 bases, with 11 bases sitting between them. Germline CDR1 and CDR2: SQVTM and ANQGSEA. CDR3 protein: CSVRRSVTGELFF. CDR3 DNA: TGCAGCGTTAGGCGGTCAGTCACCGGGGAGCTGTTTTTT.

The table lists this clonotype with many counts. This rearrangement joins TRBV4-3 to TRBJ2-6; 9 bases agree with TRBD1. The CDR3 totals 17 residues. Germline CDR1 is LGHNA and CDR2 is YSLEER. J lost 0 bases, V lost 4 bases, and 4 bases had no gene match. The CDR3 nucleotides are TGCGCCAGCAGCCCGGGACAGGGACTCTCTGGGGCCAACGTCCTGACTTTC. Its translation: CASSPGQGLSGANVLTF.

The chain is built from TRBV7-2 and TRBJ1-4; perhaps TRBD1 as D (6 bases). Germline-derived CDR1 and CDR2 are SGHTA and FQGNSA. This CDR3 has 16 residues. The ends were cut back, 6 bases at V and 7 bases at J, with 21 bases in the middle. In DNA form, the CDR3 reads TGTGCCAGCAGTATACGGGGGGCGTCCAGCAGTGAAAAACTGTTTTTT. As protein: CASSIRGASSSEKLFF.

The V gene is TRBV6-2 or TRBV6-3, the J gene TRBJ1-5; D remains unclear. This CDR3 has 15 amino acids. Germline values: CDR1 MNHEY, CDR2 SVGEGT. The V end lost 5 bases, the J end lost 0 bases, and 11 bases lay between the germline ends. CDR3 amino acids: CASSTTLYSNQPQHF. The DNA for the CDR3 is TGTGCCAGCAGTACAACACTTTATAGCAATCAGCCCCAGCATTTT.

The chain links TRBV10-3 to TRBJ1-1; D is ambiguous. Germline V gives CDR1 ENHRY, CDR2 SYGVKD. The CDR3 has 14 residues. Trimming stripped 5 bases from V and 1 base from J, with 11 bases between. The CDR3 loop is CAISYPGSNTEAFF. The CDR3, as DNA: TGTGCCATCAGTTACCCCGGATCGAACACTGAAGCTTTCTTT.

This clonotype was seen a handful of times. This may arise from a read error, as a much more abundant clone is one base away. This sequence joins TRBV15 and TRBJ1-2; possible D gene TRBD1, 6 bases. With 6 bases removed from V and 7 bases from J, the gap between germline ends came to 15 bases. The CDR3 sequence is 13 residues long. CDR1 and CDR2 (germline): LNHNV, YYDKDF (reference sequence). The CDR3, as DNA: TGTGCCACCAGGAGCAGGGGTCGAGGTGGCTACACCTTC. Protein sequence: CATRSRGRGGYTF.

This clonotype has a handful of counts. The V call is TRBV2, the J call TRBJ1-4; tentative D call: TRBD1 (5 bases). CDR3 length equals 15 residues. V dropped 6 bases and J dropped 1 base, with 12 bases sitting between them. CDR1 SNHLY and CDR2 FYNNEI come from the germline V gene. CDR3 in amino acids: CASRMFGGTNEKLFF. CDR3 sequence (DNA): TGTGCCAGCAGGATGTTCGGGGGAACTAATGAAAAACTGTTTTTT.

This clonotype was detected a few times. V gene TRBV6-5 combines with J gene TRBJ1-4, with D possibly being TRBD1 (5 bases). This CDR3 has 16 amino acids. Germline CDR1 and CDR2: MNHEY and SVGAGI. Trimming took off 6 bases at V and 5 bases at J, with 19 bases between the two ends. The CDR3 spells CASRSGRTQWNEKLFF. The CDR3 DNA follows: TGTGCCAGCAGATCGGGACGGACTCAATGGAATGAAAAACTGTTTTTT.

There are a few counts of this clonotype. The chain links TRBV6-6 to TRBJ1-6, with no clear D. Germline CDR1 reads MNHNY; CDR2 reads SVGAGI (reference sequence). CDR3 size: 16 residues. V was clipped by 2 bases and J by 7 bases, with 15 bases between them. CDR3 residues: CASSYLVLAENSPLHF. DNA for the CDR3: TGTGCCAGCAGTTACCTGGTTTTAGCAGAGAATTCACCCCTCCACTTT.

This clonotype was seen ten or more times. This chain joins TRBV29-1 and TRBJ1-1; D gene unclear. The CDR3 covers 14 residues. V lost 3 bases to trimming and J lost 6 bases, with 17 bases between them. CDR1 and CDR2 (germline): SQVTM, ANQGSEA. Here the CDR3 reads CSVDMVGLSAEAFF. The CDR3 DNA reads TGCAGCGTTGATATGGTGGGGTTGTCGGCTGAAGCTTTCTTT.

The gene calls are TRBV20-1 and TRBJ2-5, with TRBD2 matching 12 bases. Germline V gives CDR1 DFQATT, CDR2 SNEGSKA (reference sequence). The CDR3 is 15 residues long. Trimming cost V 1 base and J 2 bases; bases outside gene matches: 2. The CDR3 loop reads CSARGTSGKQETQYF. The CDR3, as DNA: TGCAGTGCTAGAGGGACTAGCGGGAAACAAGAGACCCAGTACTTC.

The table lists this clonotype with a few counts. The chain is built from TRBV9 and TRBJ1-1; D gene unclear. V shed 2 bases and J shed 0 bases, with 11 bases lying between them. Germline assignment: CDR1 SGDLS and CDR2 YYNGEE. CDR3 size: 15 residues. CDR3 coding DNA: TGTGCCAGCAGCGTCCGGTCGCGGATGAACACTGAAGCTTTCTTT. Protein sequence: CASSVRSRMNTEAFF.

This chain joins TRBV19 and TRBJ1-4; tentatively, D is TRBD1 (6 bases). This CDR3 comprises 14 residues. Trimming stripped 9 bases from V and 5 bases from J, with 16 bases between. Germline V CDR1 and CDR2: LNHDA, SQIVND (reference sequence). As DNA, the CDR3 is TGTGCCAGCGTCCCCCGGGGACAAAATGAAAAACTGTTTTTT. Translated, it gives CASVPRGQNEKLFF.

The V gene is TRBV11-3, the J gene TRBJ2-7; no clear D. The CDR3 is 16 amino acids. Trimming shortened V by 3 bases and J by 0 bases, and 15 bases separated the two germline ends. The germline gives CDR1 SGHNT, CDR2 YENEEA. The CDR3 bases are TGTGCCAGCAGCTTGGTTGGTCTGCCGAGCTCCTACGAGCAGTACTTC. Translated: CASSLVGLPSSYEQYF.

This clonotype was recorded a few times. The CDR3 is CASSRTGTGPTNEKLFF. DNA of the CDR3: TGTGCCAGCAGCCGGACCGGGACAGGGCCGACTAATGAAAAACTGTTTTTT. The chain combines TRBV4-2 with TRBJ1-4, with 9 bases identical to TRBD1. V was pared by 4 bases and J by 2 bases, with 8 bases of the junction left unmatched. The CDR3 contains 17 residues. Per the germline V gene, CDR1 is LGHNA and CDR2 is YNFKEQ.

There are a few counts of this clonotype. The chain carries TRBV19 and TRBJ2-7; 8 nucleotides align to TRBD1. This CDR3 is built from 15 residues. V was pared by 5 bases and J by 5 bases, with 11 bases of the junction left unmatched. Germline V lookup: CDR1 LNHDA, CDR2 SQIVND (reference sequence). This chain's CDR3 is CASSPVQGQGDEQYF. Written as DNA, the CDR3 is TGTGCCAGTAGTCCGGTGCAAGGACAGGGCGACGAGCAGTACTTC.

The rearrangement links TRBV11-2 to TRBJ2-7; TRBD2 is a possible D gene (5 bases). The CDR3 has 13 residues. The V and J ends lost 5 bases and 5 bases respectively, with 13 bases between them. Germline CDR1 is SGHAT and CDR2 is FQNNGV. This CDR3 reads CASSPGIWDEQYF. The CDR3, as DNA: TGTGCCAGCAGCCCGGGAATCTGGGACGAGCAGTACTTC.

The chain carries TRBV20-1 and TRBJ2-7; 10 bases align to TRBD1. V lost 0 bases to trimming and J lost 3 bases; unmatched junction nucleotides: 2. The germline V gene encodes CDR1 DFQATT and CDR2 SNEGSKA (reference sequence). This CDR3 comprises 14 residues. The CDR3 nucleotides read TGCAGTGCTAGAGATGGACAGGGGGTCTACGAGCAGTACTTC. Translated, it gives CSARDGQGVYEQYF.

V and J are TRBV29-1 and TRBJ2-5, with 11 bases aligning to TRBD2. The DNA end favors TRBJ2-1, so the J call may be wrong. CDR1 and CDR2 (germline): SQVTM, ANQGSEA. This CDR3 region has 15 residues. The CDR3 is CSVVVTSGVWGEQFF. CDR3 nucleotide sequence: TGCAGCGTTGTCGTGACTAGCGGGGTTTGGGGTGAGCAGTTCTTC.

The chain joins TRBV20-1 to TRBJ2-7; a weak D match, TRBD2 (5 bases). The germline V gene has CDR1 DFQATT and CDR2 SNEGSKA (reference sequence). This CDR3 spans 11 amino acids. The CDR3 is CGGSVWATQYF. The CDR3 DNA reads as TGCGGAGGATCAGTCTGGGCAACGCAGTACTTC.

This clonotype was seen more than once but under ten times. V gene TRBV12-3 or TRBV12-4 combines with J gene TRBJ1-5; D is uncertain. Deletions cut 2 bases from V and 5 bases from J, with 7 bases between. The CDR3 extends over 13 amino acids. CDR3 in DNA: TGTGCCAGCAGTTTACAGGAAGATCAGCCCCAGCATTTT. It is translated as CASSLQEDQPQHF.

The chain couples TRBV2 to TRBJ2-5, with a weak D call TRBD1 (6 bases). Germline CDR1 and CDR2: SNHLY and FYNNEI. Trimming left V 4 bases short and J 5 bases short, with 17 bases between. The CDR3 extends over 15 amino acids. In DNA form, the CDR3 reads TGTGCCAGCAGTGGTTCCCAGGGGCTACTGGAGACCCAGTACTTC. It yields the protein CASSGSQGLLETQYF.

This clonotype has at least ten counts. The J gene is TRBJ2-5, the V gene TRBV7-9; D is perhaps TRBD1 (5 bases). The CDR3 length is 13 residues. With 1 base removed from V and 8 bases from J, the gap between germline ends came to 11 bases. Per germline, CDR1 SEHNR and CDR2 FQNEAQ (reference sequence). This CDR3 reads CASSLEGVGTQYF. The DNA of the CDR3 is TGTGCCAGCAGCTTAGAAGGGGTCGGCACCCAGTACTTC.

V is TRBV9 and J is TRBJ2-7; 8 nucleotides agree with TRBD1. This CDR3 contains 15 residues. CDR1 and CDR2 from the germline V gene are SGDLS and YYNGEE. V trimming: 4 bases; J trimming: 3 bases; junction bases outside the gene matches: 9. CDR3 amino acids: CASSFKPGQDYEQYF. Written as DNA, the CDR3 is TGTGCCAGCAGCTTTAAACCGGGACAGGACTACGAGCAGTACTTC.

The chain carries TRBV10-3 and TRBJ1-2; the match to TRBD1 covers 9 bases. The CDR3 spans 14 residues. From germline, CDR1 is ENHRY and CDR2 SYGVKD. The trim removed 10 bases at V and 7 bases at J, leaving 13 bases unmatched. The DNA for the CDR3 is TGTGCCAGCAGGTCGACAGGGGGTAATCGTGGCTACACCTTC. This codes for CASRSTGGNRGYTF.